Following are 10 T cell receptor beta chains from one sample sequenced in a study of cytomegalovirus exposure and HLA in healthy donors. The PCR used 60 Vbeta and 13 Jbeta primers. TCRdb's table, derived via immunoSEQ multiplex PCR, lists solely in-frame clones and lacks some. The data contain fewer than 200,000 clones, approximately 79% of them singletons. Sequenced: PBMCs. These receptors all stem from a man aged 35-49 years in good health and CMV-seropositive.

The chain links TRBV7-2 to TRBJ1-6, with 7 nucleotides matching TRBD1. V trimming: 7 bases; J trimming: 4 bases; junction bases outside the gene matches: 4. Germline CDR1 reads SGHTA; CDR2 reads FQGNSA. This CDR3 region has 14 residues. The CDR3 spells CASTAGQYNSPLHF. CDR3 DNA: TGTGCCAGCACCGCGGGACAGTATAATTCACCCCTCCACTTT.

This clone was observed a handful of times. The CDR3 loop reads CASSLIRGYAYEQYF. In nucleotides, the CDR3 is TGTGCCAGCAGCTTAATAAGGGGTTATGCCTACGAGCAGTACTTC. The chain has TRBV11-2 and TRBJ2-7, with D maybe TRBD1 (5 bases). V lost 2 bases to trimming and J lost 2 bases, with 13 bases between them. Germline CDR1 reads SGHAT; CDR2 reads FQNNGV. There are 15 residues in the CDR3.

The V call is TRBV6-6, the J call TRBJ1-6; D is unresolved. Germline assignment: CDR1 MNHNY and CDR2 SVGAGI (reference sequence). Deletions cut 0 bases from V and 5 bases from J, with 5 bases between. The CDR3 consists of 14 residues. CDR3 DNA: TGTGCCAGCAGTTACTCCCCCAATAATTCACCCCTCCACTTT. Protein product: CASSYSPNNSPLHF.

This chain joins TRBV27 and TRBJ1-2; possibly TRBD1 for D (5 bases). This CDR3 comprises 14 residues. V was clipped by 2 bases and J by 6 bases, with 13 bases between them. Germline lookup yields CDR1 MNHEY and CDR2 SMNVEV (reference sequence). CDR3 sequence: CASSLTGRENGYTF. CDR3 nucleotides: TGTGCCAGCAGTTTAACCGGCAGGGAAAATGGCTACACCTTC.

This clone has a handful of counts. The chain couples TRBV6-6 to TRBJ2-7; 11 bases line up with TRBD1. This CDR3 spans 15 amino acids. Germline CDR1 and CDR2: MNHNY and SVGAGI (reference sequence). The junction had 7 bases not matched to a gene; V was cut back by 4 bases and J by 5 bases. The CDR3 region has the DNA TGTGCCAGCAGTTGGGGGACAGGGGGAGGTAACGAGCAGTACTTC. Translation gives CASSWGTGGGNEQYF.

This clone was counted only a few times. The chain is built from TRBV2 and TRBJ2-3; 9 bases map to TRBD1. J was trimmed by 3 bases and V by 7 bases; bases with no gene match: 5. Per the germline V gene, CDR1 is SNHLY and CDR2 is FYNNEI. The CDR3 runs 14 residues. DNA of the CDR3: TGTGCCAGCAACTCCGGGACAGGGACAGATACGCAGTATTTT. It is translated as CASNSGTGTDTQYF.

The chain combines TRBV7-2 with TRBJ2-2; weak D call: TRBD1 (6 bases). V was trimmed by 5 bases and J by 0 bases, leaving 13 bases between them. The CDR3 runs 16 residues. CDR1 and CDR2 from the germline V gene are SGHTA and FQGNSA. CDR3 DNA sequence: TGTGCCAGCAGCGTTTCAGGGACATCGAACACCGGGGAGCTGTTTTTT. It specifies CASSVSGTSNTGELFF.

This clone was found a few times. The gene calls are TRBV5-1 and TRBJ2-7; TRBD1 is a possible D gene (6 bases). Trimming removed 4 bases at V and 1 base at J, with 21 bases between. CDR3 length equals 17 residues. The V gene's germline CDR1 is SGHRS and CDR2 YFSETQ. CDR3 residues: CASSTGQIPFSSYEQYF. The DNA of the CDR3 is TGCGCCAGCAGCACCGGACAGATACCCTTCTCGTCCTACGAGCAGTACTTC.

This clone was counted a few times. V is TRBV9 and J is TRBJ2-7, with TRBD2 as a possible D gene (6 bases). Germline V gene sequence: CDR1 SGDLS, CDR2 YYNGEE. This CDR3 comprises 15 residues. Trimming shortened V by 3 bases and J by 2 bases, and 15 bases separated the two germline ends. The CDR3, as DNA: TGTGCCAGCAGCGGGAGGGTAGGGGCCCCCTACGAGCAGTACTTC. Its translation is CASSGRVGAPYEQYF.

The V call is TRBV14, the J call TRBJ2-7, with 9 bases matching TRBD2. Germline loops: CDR1 SGHDN, CDR2 FVKESK. The junction had 7 bases not matched to a gene; V was cut back by 4 bases and J by 3 bases. The CDR3 has 15 residues. The CDR3 coding sequence is TGTGCCAGCAGCCTTTTAGCGGGGGCCTACTACGAGCAGTACTTC. Encoded protein: CASSLLAGAYYEQYF.